These 10 T cell receptor beta chains originate from one sample sequenced in a study of blood T cell repertoires in COVID-19. Clones were sequenced by immunoSEQ multiplex PCR, and TCRdb holds only the in-frame ones, with some missing. Among roughly 200,000 clones, roughly 84% were seen once, and the ten largest hold approximately 4.8%. Sequencing was done on a sample of peripheral blood. The receptors derive from a man aged 50-60 years with active or convalescent COVID-19.

This clone was found a few times. CDR3 loop: CASSVDRGVEAFF. The CDR3, as DNA: TGTGCCAGTAGTGTCGACAGGGGCGTTGAAGCTTTCTTT. This chain links TRBV19 with TRBJ1-1; 8 bases map to TRBD1. This CDR3 spans 13 amino acids. V was clipped by 5 bases and J by 7 bases; unmatched bases: 6. Germline assignment: CDR1 LNHDA and CDR2 SQIVND (reference sequence).

The V call is TRBV19, the J call TRBJ1-5; 10 bases align to TRBD1. Germline CDR1 and CDR2: LNHDA and SQIVND (reference sequence). V was pared by 4 bases and J by 5 bases, with 8 bases of the junction left unmatched. The CDR3 totals 16 residues. The CDR3 region is CASSNPRQGADQPQHF. The CDR3 DNA reads TGTGCCAGTAGTAACCCTCGACAGGGGGCTGATCAGCCCCAGCATTTT.

The J gene is TRBJ2-1, the V gene TRBV7-9; weak D call: TRBD2 (7 bases). CDR1 is SEHNR and CDR2 is FQNEAQ in the germline V gene (reference sequence). V was cut by 7 bases and J by 5 bases, with 21 bases left in between. This CDR3 contains 16 residues. This chain's CDR3 is CASIRDRGATNNEQFF. For the CDR3, the DNA is TGTGCCAGCATCAGAGATCGGGGGGCTACAAACAATGAGCAGTTCTTC.

The CDR3 DNA sequence: TGTGCCAGCAGCTTGAGGTGGGGGGTGCACACTGAAGCTTTCTTT. Encoded protein: CASSLRWGVHTEAFF. The V call is TRBV5-6, the J call TRBJ1-1, with D possibly being TRBD1 (5 bases). Between the trimmed V and J ends, which lost 1 base and 3 bases, there was a span of 13 bases. From germline, CDR1 is SGHDT and CDR2 YYEEEE. CDR3 size: 15 residues.

This clone was counted a few times. J is TRBJ2-5 and V is TRBV21-1; the tabulated D call, TRBD1, remains unverified against the DNA. TRBV21-1 is a known pseudogene. The CDR3 runs to 15 residues. This chain's CDR3 is CASSKRSRAQETQYF. For the CDR3, the DNA is TGTGCCAGCAGCAAACGGAGCAGGGCCCAAGAGACCCAGTACTTC.

The V and J genes are TRBV10-3 and TRBJ1-6, with 8 nucleotides matching TRBD1. The CDR3 totals 15 residues. Germline V gene sequence: CDR1 ENHRY, CDR2 SYGVKD. The V and J ends lost 6 bases and 7 bases, in that order; junction bases with no gene match: 8. CDR3 in DNA: TGTGCCATCAGACCGGACAGGGAATACAATTCACCCCTCCACTTT. Protein product: CAIRPDREYNSPLHF.

The chain combines TRBV7-5 with TRBJ1-5; no DNA check was done on the table's D call, TRBD1. TRBV7-5 is marked as a pseudogene. This CDR3 contains 17 residues. This CDR3 reads CVRSLGGTTFFNQPQHF. The CDR3 nucleotides read TGTGTCAGAAGCTTAGGGGGGACAACGTTCTTCAATCAGCCCCAGCATTTT.

The chain has TRBV6-1 and TRBJ2-1; maybe TRBD2 (5 bases). In germline, CDR1 is MNHNS, CDR2 SASEGT. CDR3 length: 19 residues. V shed 4 bases and J shed 7 bases, with 29 bases lying between them. The CDR3 DNA reads TGTGCCAGCAGTGGAGCCCCGATTACTAGTAATCCACTTAGTAATGAGCAGTTCTTC. The encoded protein is CASSGAPITSNPLSNEQFF.

The rearrangement joins TRBV5-5 to TRBJ1-5; 9 bases are a match to TRBD1. CDR3 length equals 17 residues. CDR1 and CDR2 from the germline V gene are SGHKS and YYEKEE (reference sequence). J gave up 4 bases and V 4 bases, and 12 bases lay outside the gene matches. The CDR3 region has the DNA TGTGCCAGCAGCGACGGAAAATTTGGGACAGGGAATCAGCCCCAGCATTTT. Its translation: CASSDGKFGTGNQPQHF.

V gene TRBV9 combines with J gene TRBJ1-1; no reliable D call. V was trimmed by 3 bases and J by 1 base, leaving 13 bases between them. The CDR3 loop spans 15 amino acids. From germline, CDR1 is SGDLS and CDR2 YYNGEE. CDR3 DNA sequence: TGTGCCAGCAGCGCCGAGACATCCGCGAACACTGAAGCTTTCTTT. It translates to CASSAETSANTEAFF.